At least ten counts were recorded for the clone carrying this TCR beta chain. What it recognizes is unknown. These data are taken from a study of cytomegalovirus exposure and HLA in healthy donors. This PCR relied on a set of 60 Vbeta primers and 13 Jbeta primers. Sequenced by immunoSEQ multiplex PCR; TCRdb stores in-frame clones only, minus some. The sample shows approximately 87,000 clones, about 86% of them seen only once. There are 15 residues in the CDR3. CDR1 is LGHNA, CDR2 YSLEER, per germline. The V gene end was trimmed by 0 bases and the J gene end by 3 bases; junction bases not matched to a gene: 2. Broader study findings: By HLA locus, TCR association rates varied in a later analysis, with DRB1 showing the most and HLA-C the fewest. When presence/absence was analysed, sequencing depth was taken to be roughly uniform across donors.

The V gene is TRBV4-3, the J gene TRBJ2-7, with 10 bases identical to TRBD1. Source material: PBMCs. This receptor was identified in a woman in her 70s in good health and CMV-seropositive. Here the CDR3 reads CASSQEWTGGYEQYF. As DNA, the CDR3 is TGCGCCAGCAGCCAAGAATGGACAGGGGGCTACGAGCAGTACTTC.